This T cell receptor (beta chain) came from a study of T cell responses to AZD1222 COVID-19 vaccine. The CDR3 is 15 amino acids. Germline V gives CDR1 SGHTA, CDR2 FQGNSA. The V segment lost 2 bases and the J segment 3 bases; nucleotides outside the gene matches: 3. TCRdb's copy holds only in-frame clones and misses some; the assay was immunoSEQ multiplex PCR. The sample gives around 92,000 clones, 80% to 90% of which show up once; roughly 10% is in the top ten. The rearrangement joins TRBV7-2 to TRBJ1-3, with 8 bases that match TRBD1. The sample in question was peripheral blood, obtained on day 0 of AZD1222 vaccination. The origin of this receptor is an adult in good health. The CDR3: CASSLKTGDGNTIYF. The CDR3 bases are TGTGCCAGCAGCTTAAAGACAGGGGATGGAAACACCATATATTTT.